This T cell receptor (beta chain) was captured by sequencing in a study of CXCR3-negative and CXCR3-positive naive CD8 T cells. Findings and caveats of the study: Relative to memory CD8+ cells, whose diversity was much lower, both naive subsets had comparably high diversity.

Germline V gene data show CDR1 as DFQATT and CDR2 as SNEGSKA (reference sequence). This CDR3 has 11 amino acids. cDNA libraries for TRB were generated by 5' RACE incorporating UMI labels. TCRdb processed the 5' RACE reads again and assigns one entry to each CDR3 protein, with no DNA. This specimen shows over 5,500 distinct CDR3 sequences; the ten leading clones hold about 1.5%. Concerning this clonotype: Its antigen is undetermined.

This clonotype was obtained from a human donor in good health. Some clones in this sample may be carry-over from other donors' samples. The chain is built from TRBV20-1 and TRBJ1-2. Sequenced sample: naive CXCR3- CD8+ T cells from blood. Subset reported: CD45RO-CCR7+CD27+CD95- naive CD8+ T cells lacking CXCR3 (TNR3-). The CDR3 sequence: CSARDGPGYTF.